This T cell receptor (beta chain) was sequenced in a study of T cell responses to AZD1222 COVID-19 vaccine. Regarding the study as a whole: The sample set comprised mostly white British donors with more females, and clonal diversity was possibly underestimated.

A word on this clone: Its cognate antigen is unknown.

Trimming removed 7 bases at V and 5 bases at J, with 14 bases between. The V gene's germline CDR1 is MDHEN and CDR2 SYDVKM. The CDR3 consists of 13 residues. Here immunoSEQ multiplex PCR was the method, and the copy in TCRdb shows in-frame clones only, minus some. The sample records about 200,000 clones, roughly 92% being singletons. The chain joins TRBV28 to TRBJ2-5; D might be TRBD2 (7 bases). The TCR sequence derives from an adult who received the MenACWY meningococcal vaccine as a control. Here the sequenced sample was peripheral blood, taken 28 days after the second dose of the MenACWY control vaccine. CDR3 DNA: TGTGCCAGCACTAAAGGGGGGGCGGAGACCCAGTACTTC. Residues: CASTKGGAETQYF.